This is a list of T cell receptor beta chains from one sample in a study of monozygotic twins with inflammatory bowel disease. Following a re-call of the 5' RACE reads, TCRdb has one entry per CDR3 protein and lacks DNA. Recorded for this sample: approximately 400,000 distinct CDR3 sequences. The sequenced sample was blood. All receptors derive from a human donor with ulcerative colitis or Crohn's disease, or a healthy co-twin of an affected twin (not recorded which). Each CDR3 is given with its conserved first and last residue.

V	J	CDR3
TRBV6-1	TRBJ1-1	CASSVPGQYTEAFF
TRBV15	TRBJ2-1	CATNTGDSYNEQFF
TRBV12-3/TRBV12-4	TRBJ1-1	CASSLRDRGRLNTEAFF
TRBV7-2	TRBJ2-1	CASSLTSRSHNEQFF
TRBV2	TRBJ1-1	CASSGEVEAFF
TRBV7-2	TRBJ2-7	CASSFFFLGLAHEQYF
TRBV5-1	TRBJ2-1	CASSQPGTSGGSYNEQFF
TRBV6-1	TRBJ2-7	CASSTKQGHSYEQYF
TRBV20-1	TRBJ2-7	CSARQLAGGPYEQYF
TRBV19	TRBJ2-3	CASSGLAGDLTDTQYF
TRBV5-1	TRBJ1-5	CASSRPRGGQGNQPQHF
TRBV27	TRBJ2-2	CASSKFRTSTGELFF
TRBV20-1	TRBJ1-6	CSASPGGNSPLHF
TRBV28	TRBJ1-1	CASRYNRNTEAFF
TRBV4-1	TRBJ2-5	CASSQPGQGSETQYF
TRBV5-1	TRBJ2-1	CASSLEQAYEQFF
TRBV27	TRBJ2-2	CASSWGGTGELFF
TRBV20-1	TRBJ1-5	CSTRPYSNQPQHF
TRBV10-2	TRBJ2-4	CASSESGRPGDIQYF
TRBV11-2	TRBJ1-1	CASSFLAEPPEAFF
TRBV18	TRBJ2-2	CASSPTTGSTGELFF
TRBV4-1	TRBJ2-7	CASSQDKGGSGKQYF
TRBV5-6	TRBJ1-6	CASTLRDRNSPLHF
TRBV15	TRBJ2-5	CATSVYLGTSRPPRETQYF
TRBV4-3	TRBJ2-1	CASSQLRFGEQFF
TRBV5-1	TRBJ2-1	CASSLDRWDNEQFF
TRBV12-3/TRBV12-4	TRBJ1-3	CASSLGVSSGNTIYF
TRBV25-1	TRBJ1-4	CASRGTGLSEKLFF
TRBV6-1	TRBJ1-4	CASSRKIPFGGNEKLFF
TRBV5-6	TRBJ1-1	CASSRINEAFF
TRBV27	TRBJ2-4	CASSIRDGKNIQYF
TRBV28	TRBJ2-7	CASSLQMYEQYF
TRBV20-1	TRBJ1-2	CSARPLNGGYGYTF
TRBV6-1	TRBJ1-2	CASSLYRGQTNYGYTF
TRBV18	TRBJ1-1	CASSSGTGAGTEAFF
TRBV30	TRBJ2-1	CAWWTSGTHNEQFF
TRBV30	TRBJ1-1	CAWSVHVETEAFF
TRBV2	TRBJ2-3	CASRTGYTDTQYF
TRBV13	TRBJ1-1	CASSLVTNTEAFF
TRBV27	TRBJ2-2	CASSPGQGSNTGELFF
TRBV7-9	TRBJ2-1	CASSFSGGSSYNEQFF
TRBV7-7	TRBJ2-6	CASSSGNSGANVLTF
TRBV15	TRBJ2-1	CATSRSSGSTNEQFF